A selection of T cell receptor beta chains follows, all from one sample in a study of cytomegalovirus exposure and HLA in healthy donors. The method was immunoSEQ multiplex PCR; TCRdb's version includes in-frame clones alone and lacks a portion of them. The sample yields about 69,000 clones, nearly 96% seen once. Sequenced sample: PBMCs. The receptors derive from a young woman in good health and CMV-seropositive. The CDR3 runs from the conserved cysteine through the conserved F or W. The D gene is left open where the match is weak. Clone size is shown for a subset of rows, as once, few, many or a class of expanded clone.

V gene,D gene,clone size,J gene,CDR3 protein,CDR3 DNA
TRBV5-1,TRBD1,NA,TRBJ2-1,CASTHQGTGRNEQFF,TGCGCCAGCACTCACCAGGGGACAGGGCGGAATGAGCAGTTCTTC
TRBV28,NA,once,TRBJ2-4,CASSLIFRLAKNIQYF,TGTGCCAGCAGTTTAATATTTCGTTTAGCCAAAAACATTCAGTACTTC
TRBV11-2,NA,NA,TRBJ1-1,CASHPVNTEAFF,TGTGCCAGCCACCCGGTGAACACTGAAGCTTTCTTT
TRBV29-1,TRBD2,NA,TRBJ2-1,CSVEGEREASYNEQFF,TGCAGCGTTGAGGGGGAGCGGGAGGCATCCTACAATGAGCAGTTCTTC
TRBV18,NA,NA,TRBJ2-1,CASSPPGSGQFF,TGTGCCAGCTCACCACCGGGAAGCGGGCAGTTCTTC
TRBV4-1,NA,NA,TRBJ2-7,CASSQEGAVTYEQYF,TGCGCCAGCAGCCAAGAAGGGGCAGTTACCTACGAGCAGTACTTC
TRBV27,NA,NA,TRBJ2-7,CASPQGYEQYF,TGTGCCAGCCCACAGGGTTACGAGCAGTACTTC
TRBV4-2,TRBD2,NA,TRBJ2-1,CASSQVGREDNEQFF,TGTGCCAGCAGCCAAGTAGGACGGGAGGACAATGAGCAGTTCTTC
TRBV25-1,TRBD1,many,TRBJ2-7,CASSAQGAYEQYF,TGTGCCAGCAGTGCTCAGGGGGCCTACGAGCAGTACTTC
TRBV29-1,TRBD2,NA,TRBJ2-7,CSATGTSVYEQYF,TGCAGCGCCACCGGGACTAGCGTCTACGAGCAGTACTTC
TRBV4-3,NA,NA,TRBJ1-1,CASSPRTVNTEAFF,TGCGCCAGCAGCCCCAGGACAGTGAACACTGAAGCTTTCTTT
TRBV19,NA,NA,TRBJ1-5,CASSTWYETGFGQPQHF,TGTGCCAGTAGTACCTGGTACGAAACAGGTTTTGGTCAGCCCCAGCATTTT
TRBV6-6,NA,NA,TRBJ1-4,CASSPAGGAAEKLFF,TGTGCCAGCAGTCCTGCGGGGGGGGCAGCTGAAAAACTGTTTTTT
TRBV19,NA,NA,TRBJ1-1,CASSILGGTEAFF,TGTGCCAGTAGTATTCTGGGGGGCACTGAAGCTTTCTTT
TRBV7-9,NA,NA,TRBJ2-1,CAIIGRDNEQFF,TGTGCCATTATAGGGCGGGACAATGAGCAGTTCTTC
TRBV28,TRBD1,NA,TRBJ1-4,CASSFLGGSEKLFF,TGTGCCAGCAGTTTTCTAGGGGGCAGTGAAAAACTGTTTTTT
TRBV7-9,NA,NA,TRBJ2-2,CASSPSAGELFF,TGTGCCAGCAGCCCCTCGGCCGGGGAGCTGTTTTTT
TRBV6-5,NA,NA,TRBJ1-1,CASSYLLGTEAFF,TGTGCCAGCAGTTACCTACTCGGTACTGAAGCTTTCTTT
TRBV9,NA,NA,TRBJ1-4,CASSVGSQVSEKLFF,TGTGCCAGCAGCGTAGGGTCCCAAGTGAGTGAAAAACTGTTTTTT
TRBV4-3,NA,NA,TRBJ2-1,CASSPGLVRNEQFF,TGCGCCAGCAGCCCCGGACTCGTTCGAAATGAGCAGTTCTTC